This TCR beta chain appears in the sequencing data of a study of response to subunit inactivated influenza vaccine. Study observations and caveats: Authors suggested few new T cells are recruited by each seasonal influenza vaccination.

One entry per CDR3 protein results from TCRdb running MiXCR on the RT-PCR reads. The table has more than 700,000 distinct CDR3 sequences, approximately 21% seen once. V was cut by 2 bases and J by 2 bases, with 18 bases left in between. CDR3 size: 17 residues. Germline CDR1 and CDR2: SGHAT and FQNNGV. On this clonotype itself: The antigen remains unidentified.

The J gene is TRBJ2-5, the V gene TRBV11-2, with D possibly matching TRBD2 (6 bases). This sequence originates from a man aged 45 to 65 who received an inactivated influenza vaccine. The specimen comprised PBMCs from blood, sampled 5 to 6 days after vaccination. The CDR3 DNA sequence: TGTGCCAGCAGCTTATCACTTAGCGGATACTTACAAGAGACCCAGTACTTC. The encoded protein is CASSLSLSGYLQETQYF. The variable domain in full, completed from reference TRBV11-2 and TRBJ2-5, reads EAGVAQSPRYKIIEKRQSVAFWCNPISGHATLYWYQQILGQGPKLLIQFQNNGVVDDSQLPKDRFSAERLKGVDSTLKIQPAKLEDSAVYLCASSLSLSGYLQETQYFGPGTRLLVL.